Presented here are 18 T cell receptor gamma chains from one specimen sequenced in a study of γδ T cells in repeated Plasmodium falciparum infection. Vgamma9/Vdelta2+ and Vdelta2-negative gammadelta T cells were flow-sorted from PBMC for bulk sequencing. TCRdb reanalyzed the multiplex PCR reads using CATT. The table shows approximately 30,000 gamma-chain clones, with under 1.5% occurring only once. Material for sequencing was gamma-delta T cells from blood. These receptors came from a pool of human donors (malaria-infected and uninfected, not separated).

In regard to this clone: TCRdb attributes to this sequence the protein of a much larger clone, which differs from the DNA translation at residue 11; a read error is likely, and the protein displayed is translated from the DNA. V gene TRGV4 combines with J gene TRGJ1 or TRGJ2. TCRdb supplies no J gene; here it was assigned by aligning the nucleotide sequence to germline. The V and J ends lost 0 bases and 12 bases, in that order; junction bases with no gene match: 14. The CDR3 is 14 amino acids. Germline assignment: CDR1 EGSTGY and CDR2 YDSYTSSV. The CDR3 loop is CATWDGPDWGVKLF. The CDR3 nucleotides read TGTGCCACCTGGGATGGGCCCGACTGGGGTGTGAAACTCTTT.

Many counts were recorded for this clone. The TCRdb record carries a much larger clone's protein, which differs from this DNA's translation at residue 14; a read error is the likely cause, and the protein listed here is the DNA translation. This CDR3 is CALWEAPKLGKKIRVF. The CDR3 DNA reads as TGTGCCTTGTGGGAGGCCCCGAAGTTGGGCAAAAAAATCAGGGTATTT. No J gene was named, though the V gene is TRGV9. The CDR3 totals 16 residues. Germline lookup yields CDR1 GITISATS and CDR2 ISYDGTV (reference sequence).

This clone appeared a few times. TCRdb's listed protein matches a much larger clone and diverges from this DNA's translation at residue 3, likely through a read error; the protein shown comes from the DNA. The chain carries TRGV4 and TRGJ1 or TRGJ2. Since TCRdb gives no J gene, matching the DNA to germline was used here to assign it. The CDR3 loop spans 13 amino acids. Looked up from germline, CDR1 is EGSTGY and CDR2 is YDSYTSSV. The CDR3 reads CAPWTLNYYKKLF. CDR3 nucleotide sequence: TGTGCCCCCTGGACTTTGAATTATTATAAGAAACTCTTT.

Of note for this clone: This DNA translates differently at residue 13 from the TCRdb protein, which is that of a much larger clone; a read error is likely, and the protein shown is the DNA's own translation. The chain recombines TRGV9 with TRGJP. Matching the DNA to germline supplied the J gene, which TCRdb does not give. Germline CDR1 GITISATS, CDR2 ISYDGTV (reference sequence). The CDR3 consists of 17 residues. In DNA, the CDR3 is TGTGCCTTGTGGGACCTTTCGCAAGAGTTGGGCAAAGAAATCAAGGTATTT. Translated: CALWDLSQELGKEIKVF.

Concerning this clone itself: Since a far larger clone is one base different, this is likely a read error. Other DNA sequences from this sample encode an identical CDR3 as well. V is TRGV9 and J is TRGJ1 or TRGJ2. The J gene, not given by TCRdb, was assigned here from a germline match of the nucleotide sequence. This CDR3 is 14 amino acids long. Germline CDR1 is GITISATS and CDR2 is ISYDGTV (reference sequence). CDR3 nucleotides: TGCGCCTTGTGGGAGGCAAGAGATTATTATAAGAAACTCTTT. Its translation is CALWEARDYYKKLF.

This clone showed up just a few times. TCRdb's protein, taken from a much larger clone, differs from this DNA's translation at residue 12, likely owing to a read error; the protein displayed comes from the DNA. CDR3 DNA sequence: TGTGCCACCTGGGACGCTGGGAATTATTATAAGGAACTCTTT. Protein: CATWDAGNYYKELF. V is TRGV5 and J is TRGJ1 or TRGJ2. CDR1 VINAFY and CDR2 YDVSNSKD come from the germline V gene. This CDR3 region has 14 residues.

This clone has a count of ten or more. The protein that TCRdb holds for this DNA derives from a much larger clone and differs from the translated DNA at residue 8, which likely indicates a read error; the protein shown here is translated from the DNA. CDR3 loop: CALWEAGCKKLF. The DNA of the CDR3 is TGTGCCTTGTGGGAGGCGGGGTGTAAGAAACTCTTT. This chain joins TRGV9 and TRGJ1 or TRGJ2. Here the J gene was assigned by germline matching of the DNA, as TCRdb has none. Germline V lookup: CDR1 GITISATS, CDR2 ISYDGTV (reference sequence). CDR3 length: 12 residues. V dropped 2 bases and J dropped 9; count of bases not matched to a gene: 7.

As for this clone: A read error is the likely source, as a far larger clone sits one nucleotide away. Additional DNA sequences in this sample encode the identical CDR3. V is TRGV5 and J is TRGJ1 or TRGJ2. TCRdb carries no J gene annotation; the J gene was assigned here by matching the DNA with germline. Germline CDR1 and CDR2: VINAFY and YDVSNSKD. V lost 9 bases and J lost 10; bases outside the gene matches: 9. The CDR3 totals 10 residues. CDR3 region: CATMGSKKLF. As DNA, the CDR3 is TGTGCCACCATGGGCTCCAAGAAACTCTTT.

This clone was detected only a few times. The likely explanation is a read error, given a far larger clone one base away. Other DNA sequences within the sample encode an identical CDR3. The J gene has no call, while the V gene is TRGV2. CDR1 EGSNGY and CDR2 YDSYNSKV come from the germline V gene. The CDR3 sequence is 13 residues long. The CDR3 loop is CATWDGPPYKKLF. The CDR3 bases are TGTGCCACCTGGGACGGGCCACCTTATAAGAAGCTCTTT.

Ten or more counts support this clone. This same CDR3 is encoded by further DNA sequences in the sample. J is TRGJ1 or TRGJ2 and V is TRGV9. There are 11 residues in the CDR3. V lost 6 bases, J lost 8 bases, and 7 bases stayed unmatched. Germline loops: CDR1 GITISATS, CDR2 ISYDGTV (reference sequence). The CDR3 protein is CALWIHHKKLF. The CDR3 bases are TGTGCCTTGTGGATCCACCATAAGAAACTCTTT.

The table lists this clone with a few counts. This specimen includes other DNA sequences encoding the same CDR3. The V and J genes are TRGV4 and TRGJ1 or TRGJ2. No J gene was available from TCRdb, and it was assigned here by a germline match of the DNA. The V segment lost 5 bases and the J segment 3 bases; nucleotides outside the gene matches: 7. This CDR3 contains 13 residues. CDR1 EGSTGY and CDR2 YDSYTSSV come from the germline V gene. The CDR3 bases are TGTGCCACCTGGGGTGGTGGTTATTATAAGAAACTCTTT. Protein sequence: CATWGGGYYKKLF.

This clone showed up just a few times. TCRdb has a much larger clone's protein, which differs at residue 8 from the translation of this DNA, likely because of a read error; what is shown is the protein translated from the DNA. The J gene is TRGJ1 or TRGJ2, the V gene TRGV9. Here the J gene was assigned by germline matching of the DNA, as TCRdb has none. The CDR3 runs 11 residues. The germline V gene has CDR1 GITISATS and CDR2 ISYDGTV (reference sequence). The V gene end was trimmed by 3 bases and the J gene end by 12 bases; junction bases not matched to a gene: 8. The CDR3 coding sequence is TGTGCCTTGTGGGAGATCCCAAGGAAACTCTTT. Its protein is CALWEIPRKLF.

This clone qualifies as medium-sized. This may stem from a read error, because a much larger clone lies one nucleotide away. Other DNA sequences in the same sample also yield this CDR3. The chain employs TRGV9 and TRGJP. The CDR3 has 16 amino acids. V lost 0 bases, J lost 7 bases, and 3 bases stayed unmatched. CDR1 is GITISATS and CDR2 is ISYDGTV in the germline V gene (reference sequence). CDR3 amino acids: CALWEVKELGKKIKVF. The CDR3 DNA sequence: TGTGCCTTGTGGGAGGTGAAGGAGTTGGGCAAAAAAATCAAGGTATTT.

This clone was found many times. The protein given by TCRdb reflects a much larger clone and differs at residue 12 from this DNA's translation, likely from a read error; the protein shown is the DNA's translation. The V gene is TRGV9, the J gene TRGJP. Germline-derived CDR1 and CDR2 are GITISATS and ISYDGTV (reference sequence). The CDR3 extends over 16 amino acids. The CDR3 loop is CALWEVKELGKEIKVF. The CDR3 nucleotides read TGTGCCTTGTGGGAGGTAAAGGAGTTGGGCAAAGAAATCAAGGTATTT.

This clone was counted many times. TCRdb lists the protein of a much larger clone for this DNA, which differs at residue 4, so this is likely a read error; the protein given here is translated from the DNA itself. The same CDR3 also results from other DNA sequences found in this sample. The chain uses TRGV9 and TRGJ1 or TRGJ2. TCRdb supplies no J gene; here it was assigned by aligning the nucleotide sequence to germline. CDR3 length: 12 residues. Per the germline V gene, CDR1 is GITISATS and CDR2 is ISYDGTV (reference sequence). The CDR3 DNA reads TGTGCCTTGCGGGAGGCGGGGTATAAGAAACTCTTT. This translates into CALREAGYKKLF.

Of note for this clone: A much larger clone differs from this one at a single base, so this may be a read error. The gene calls are TRGV5 and TRGJ1 or TRGJ2. CDR3 length: 13 residues. CDR1 and CDR2 from the germline V gene are VINAFY and YDVSNSKD. CDR3 protein: CATWDTYYYKKLF. CDR3 bases: TGTGCCACCTGGGACACTTATTATTATAAGAAGCTCTTT.

This clone was seen more than once but under ten times. TCRdb records a much larger clone's protein for this DNA, with a difference at residue 15 that likely arises from a read error; the protein given is the translation of the DNA. The chain links TRGV9 to TRGJP. The J gene was missing in TCRdb and was found by matching the end of the DNA to germline. Germline-derived CDR1 and CDR2 are GITISATS and ISYDGTV (reference sequence). CDR3 length: 18 residues. In DNA form, the CDR3 reads TGTGCCTTGTGGGAGGTTGGGGGGCAAGAGTTGGGCAAAAAAGTCAAGGTATTT. It yields the protein CALWEVGGQELGKKVKVF.

This clone was observed many times. The protein that TCRdb holds for this DNA derives from a much larger clone and differs from the translated DNA at residue 8, which likely indicates a read error; the protein shown here is translated from the DNA. The V gene is TRGV9, the J gene TRGJP. Because TCRdb records no J gene, it was assigned here through a match of the DNA to germline. The CDR3 contains 17 residues. Germline CDR1 is GITISATS and CDR2 is ISYDGTV (reference sequence). J gave up 6 bases and V 2 bases, and 7 bases lay outside the gene matches. The CDR3 region has the DNA TGTGCCTTGTGGGAGGCCGCCCCAGAGTTGGGCAAAAAAATCAAGGTATTT. Translating it yields CALWEAAPELGKKIKVF.